The rows below give T cell receptor beta chains drawn from one sample of a study of cytomegalovirus exposure and HLA in healthy donors. Sequencing was performed with immunoSEQ multiplex PCR; in TCRdb, only in-frame clones are kept and a portion is missing. This sample yields about 140,000 clones, of which 80% are seen a single time; nearly 7% belongs to the top ten. The sequencing sample was made of PBMCs. The receptors originated from a middle-aged man in good health and CMV-seropositive. Each CDR3 is given with its conserved first and last residue. The D gene is left open where the match is weak. Clone size appears in some rows only: once, few, many, or a class for an expanded clone.

>NA|TRBJ2-7|TRBV7-9|NA
TGTGCCAGCAGCTCAACATACGAGCAGTACTTC
CASSSTYEQYF
>NA|TRBJ2-3|TRBV2|NA
TGTGCCAGCAGTGAGGACAACACAGATACGCAGTATTTT
CASSEDNTDTQYF
>NA|TRBJ1-1|TRBV27|NA
TGTGCCAGCAGTTTACTCGCACAGGTTAACACTGAAGCTTTCTTT
CASSLLAQVNTEAFF
>NA|TRBJ1-1|TRBV13|NA
TGTGCCAGCAGCCCGCCCGCGGGGGGCACTGAAGCTTTCTTT
CASSPPAGGTEAFF
>few|TRBJ1-1|TRBV7-8|TRBD1
TGTGCCAGCAGCCTAGGACAGGGGATGAACACTGAAGCTTTCTTT
CASSLGQGMNTEAFF
>NA|TRBJ2-7|TRBV4-3|TRBD1
TGCGCCAGCAGCCAGTTGACAGGGACCAACTACGAGCAGTACTTC
CASSQLTGTNYEQYF
>NA|TRBJ2-1|TRBV10-3|TRBD2
TGTGCCATCAGGACTAGCGGGGGGGCGGGGGAGCAGTTCTTC
CAIRTSGGAGEQFF
>NA|TRBJ1-1|TRBV19|TRBD1
TGTGCCAGTAGTACATTAACAGGGGTCCCTGAAGCTTTCTTT
CASSTLTGVPEAFF
>NA|TRBJ1-2|TRBV11-2|NA
TGTGCCAGCAGCTTAGATCCGGGTGGCTACACCTTC
CASSLDPGGYTF
>NA|TRBJ2-3|TRBV5-4|TRBD2
TGTGCCAGCAGCTACAAAGTGACTAGCGGGGCCACAGATACGCAGTATTTT
CASSYKVTSGATDTQYF
>NA|TRBJ1-2|TRBV29-1|TRBD1
TGCAGCGTTGATTATACAGGGGGCGATGGCTATGGCTACACCTTC
CSVDYTGGDGYGYTF
>NA|TRBJ2-2|TRBV7-9|NA
TGTGCCAGCAGCTTAGGGGGAAGGAGGACCGGGGAGCTGTTTTTT
CASSLGGRRTGELFF
>NA|TRBJ2-3|TRBV15|TRBD1
TGTGCCACCAGCATACAACAGGGGGGAGATACGCAGTATTTT
CATSIQQGGDTQYF
>once|TRBJ1-2|TRBV6-1|NA
TGTGCCAGCTTAGAGCCTAAAAACTATGGCTACACCTTC
CASLEPKNYGYTF
>NA|TRBJ2-7|TRBV6-6|NA
TGTGCCAGCAGTTACGTTTCGGGCTACGAGCAGTACTTC
CASSYVSGYEQYF
>NA|TRBJ1-4|TRBV4-3|TRBD1
TGCGCCAGCAGCCAGGCTGCAGGGGGATCGTATGAAAAACTGTTTTTT
CASSQAAGGSYEKLFF
>few|TRBJ1-2|TRBV6-5|NA
TGTGCCAGCAGCGACAGAAACTATGGCTACACCTTC
CASSDRNYGYTF
>NA|TRBJ2-7|TRBV10-2|NA
TGCGCCAGCAGTGAGTCTGGGCGAACCTACGAGCAGTACTTC
CASSESGRTYEQYF
>NA|TRBJ2-7|TRBV29-1|NA
TGCAGCGGGGACCTTACAGGGACCTACGAGCAGTACTTC
CSGDLTGTYEQYF
>once|TRBJ2-2|TRBV27|NA
TGTGCCAGCAGTTGGCCGAACACCGGGGAGCTGTTTTTT
CASSWPNTGELFF
>NA|TRBJ2-7|TRBV13|NA
TGTGCCAGCAGCTTAGGGCGGATCAATCCCACCTACGAGCAGTACTTC
CASSLGRINPTYEQYF
>NA|TRBJ2-1|TRBV4-2|TRBD2
TGTGCCAGCAGCCAAGACCTAGCGGGGTACAATGAGCAGTTCTTC
CASSQDLAGYNEQFF
>NA|TRBJ2-7|TRBV6-1|NA
TGTGCCAGCACCCTCGGGGAGGCCGAGTACTTC
CASTLGEAEYF
>once|TRBJ1-5|TRBV25-1|TRBD1
TGTGCCAGCAGTGAATTCCAGGGGGGCAATCAGCCCCAGCATTTT
CASSEFQGGNQPQHF
>NA|TRBJ2-1|TRBV5-6|NA
TGTGCCAGCAGCTCCATCCCACTCGGAGGACACAATGAGCAGTTCTTC
CASSSIPLGGHNEQFF
>many|TRBJ2-7|TRBV4-3|NA
TGCGCCAGCAGCCCATCACAGGACTCCTACGAGCAGTACTTC
CASSPSQDSYEQYF
>NA|TRBJ1-1|TRBV5-1|NA
TGCGCCAGCAGCTGGGGGGGGATGAACACTGAAGCTTTCTTT
CASSWGGMNTEAFF
>NA|TRBJ2-3|TRBV19|TRBD2
TGTGCCAGTAGTTTAGCGGGAAACACAGATACGCAGTATTTT
CASSLAGNTDTQYF
>once|TRBJ2-5|TRBV29-1|NA
TGCAGCGGCGGAAACTTGCGGGAGACCCAGTACTTC
CSGGNLRETQYF
>NA|TRBJ1-5|TRBV28|NA
TGTGCCAGCTCTGTGGGGCAGGGCATTGGGAGCAATCAGCCCCAGCATTTT
CASSVGQGIGSNQPQHF
>many|TRBJ2-7|TRBV25-1|NA
TGTGCCAGCAGTGGGGAGTCCTACGAGCAGTACTTC
CASSGESYEQYF
>once|TRBJ2-1|TRBV5-1|NA
TGCGCCAGCAGCTTGGGGCAAATCAACTCCTACAATGAGCAGTTCTTC
CASSLGQINSYNEQFF
>NA|TRBJ2-7|TRBV4-3|NA
TGCGCCAGCAGCCAAGAATGGGCCAGTAATGCCTACGAGCAGTACTTC
CASSQEWASNAYEQYF
>NA|TRBJ2-5|TRBV2|TRBD2
TGTGCCAGCAGTTCGCCCCGGGGGACTAGCGGGAGGTTAGGTGAGACCCAGTACTTC
CASSSPRGTSGRLGETQYF
>NA|TRBJ1-2|TRBV5-4|TRBD1
TGTGCCAGCAGCCCTGGACAGGGGCGCGGTGGTAGCTATGGCTACACCTTC
CASSPGQGRGGSYGYTF
>NA|TRBJ1-2|TRBV6-5|NA
TGTGCCAGCAGCCCCGGCATTGGGGGGGGCCAGCAAGTAACCTTC
CASSPGIGGGQQVTF
>NA|TRBJ2-3|TRBV6-5|NA
TGTGCCAGCAGTTACCGGAGGGCCAGAGGGACAGATACGCAGTATTTT
CASSYRRARGTDTQYF
>NA|TRBJ1-1|TRBV6-5|TRBD1
TGTGCCAGCAGTTACCTGGGACAGCCAGAAGCTTTCTTT
CASSYLGQPEAFF
>NA|TRBJ1-1|TRBV6-6|NA
TGTGCCAGTAGTTACTCAGAGGGGAACACTGAAGCTTTCTTT
CASSYSEGNTEAFF
>NA|TRBJ1-5|TRBV6-6|TRBD1
TGTGCCAGCAGCCAAAGACAGGGGGTGCAGCCCCAGCATTTT
CASSQRQGVQPQHF
>NA|TRBJ2-5|TRBV10-2|TRBD1
TGCGCCAGCTCCCGGACAGGGGGGGATGAGGCCCAGTACTTC
CASSRTGGDEAQYF
>NA|TRBJ2-7|TRBV5-8|TRBD2
TGTGCCAGCAGCTTCCCCCGTAGCGGGGTTTGGCAGTACTTC
CASSFPRSGVWQYF
>NA|TRBJ2-4|TRBV28|NA
TGTGCCAGCAGTTTATTTCCCGGCCAGGCGCCAAACATTCAGTACTTC
CASSLFPGQAPNIQYF
>NA|TRBJ2-3|TRBV25-1|NA
TGTGCCAGCGGCCGGGGAGATACGCAGTATTTT
CASGRGDTQYF
>NA|TRBJ2-7|TRBV4-1|NA
TGCGCCAGCAGCAATCCTTCCTACGAGCAGTACTTC
CASSNPSYEQYF
>NA|TRBJ2-7|TRBV7-9|NA
TGTGCCAGCAGCTCTGGGGCGGGAAGCTCCTACGAGCAGTACTTC
CASSSGAGSSYEQYF
>once|TRBJ2-3|TRBV6-5|TRBD1
TGTGCCAGCAGTTCCCCTCGACAGGGTACGACAGATACGCAGTATTTT
CASSSPRQGTTDTQYF
>NA|TRBJ2-3|TRBV7-6|NA
TGTGCCAGCAGCTTAATCCGGACTACGGATACGCAGTATTTT
CASSLIRTTDTQYF
>NA|TRBJ1-2|TRBV11-3|NA
TGTGCCAGCAGCTTATCCGACCGGGACAACACCTTC
CASSLSDRDNTF
>NA|TRBJ1-1|TRBV18|NA
TGTGCCAGCTCACCACTTCTTTCAGGGTCCACCTTGAACACTGAAGCTTTCTTT
CASSPLLSGSTLNTEAFF
>NA|TRBJ2-5|TRBV7-2|NA
TGTGCCAGCAGCTTCCCACCACAGTTTCCGACCCAGTACTTC
CASSFPPQFPTQYF
>NA|TRBJ1-1|TRBV10-3|NA
TGTGCCATCAGTGCCACCAGGAACACTGAAGCTTTCTTT
CAISATRNTEAFF
>NA|TRBJ2-7|TRBV7-6|TRBD1
TGTGCCAGCAGCCCCCTCCCCTCGGGACAGTCGTTCCAGCAGTACTTC
CASSPLPSGQSFQQYF
>NA|TRBJ1-2|TRBV7-8|NA
TGTGCCAGCAGCTTATTTTTCGGCCCAGAGGGCCGAGGCTACACCTTC
CASSLFFGPEGRGYTF
>NA|TRBJ2-7|TRBV10-3|TRBD2
TGTGCCATCAGCGGACTAGCTTACGAGCAGTACTTC
CAISGLAYEQYF
>NA|TRBJ2-7|TRBV28|NA
TGTGCCAGCAGTTCATTCTACGAGCAGTACTTC
CASSSFYEQYF